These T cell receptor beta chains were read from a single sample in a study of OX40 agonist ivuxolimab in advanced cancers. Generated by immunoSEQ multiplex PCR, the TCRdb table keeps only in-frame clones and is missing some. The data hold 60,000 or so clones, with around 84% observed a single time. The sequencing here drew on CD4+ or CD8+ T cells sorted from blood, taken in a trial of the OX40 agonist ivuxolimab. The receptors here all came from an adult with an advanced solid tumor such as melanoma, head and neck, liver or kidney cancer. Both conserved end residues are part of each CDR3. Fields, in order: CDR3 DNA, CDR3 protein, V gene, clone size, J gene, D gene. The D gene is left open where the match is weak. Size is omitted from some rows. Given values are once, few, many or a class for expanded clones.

CDR3nt: TGTGCCAGCCGGGTATTGCGGGAGGGCCGAGAGACCCAGTACTTC
CDR3aa: CASRVLREGRETQYF
v_gene: TRBV21-1
abundance: once
j_gene: TRBJ2-5
d_gene: .

CDR3nt: TGTGCCAGCAGTTTTACGCAGGGGAACACCGGGGAGCTGTTTTTT
CDR3aa: CASSFTQGNTGELFF
v_gene: TRBV28
abundance: .
j_gene: TRBJ2-2
d_gene: .

CDR3nt: TGTGCCAGCAGAATCGGACTAGCGGGTGCAGATACGCAGTATTTT
CDR3aa: CASRIGLAGADTQYF
v_gene: TRBV6-1
abundance: .
j_gene: TRBJ2-3
d_gene: TRBD2

CDR3nt: TGTGCCAGCAGCCCGGGACAGCGGGGTTCTGGCGAGCAGTACTTC
CDR3aa: CASSPGQRGSGEQYF
v_gene: TRBV5-4
abundance: .
j_gene: TRBJ2-7
d_gene: .

CDR3nt: TGTGCCAGCAGCCGTCCGGGACAGGGTGTCTACGAGCAGTACTTC
CDR3aa: CASSRPGQGVYEQYF
v_gene: TRBV7-2
abundance: .
j_gene: TRBJ2-7
d_gene: TRBD1

CDR3nt: TGTGCCTGGAGTGCTGGGGGAGCGGGAGGTAAAGGCGAGCAGTACTTC
CDR3aa: CAWSAGGAGGKGEQYF
v_gene: TRBV30
abundance: .
j_gene: TRBJ2-7
d_gene: TRBD2

CDR3nt: TGTGCCAGCAGCCCCCTACCCGGGACAGGGGCGGGTGAGCAGTTCTTC
CDR3aa: CASSPLPGTGAGEQFF
v_gene: TRBV7-9
abundance: .
j_gene: TRBJ2-1
d_gene: TRBD1

CDR3nt: TGTGCCAGCAGCCTCACGAGGGGCACTGAAGCTTTCTTT
CDR3aa: CASSLTRGTEAFF
v_gene: TRBV7-3
abundance: .
j_gene: TRBJ1-1
d_gene: .

CDR3nt: TGTGCCAGCAGCTTTAGTTCAGCTCACCAAGAGACCCAGTACTTC
CDR3aa: CASSFSSAHQETQYF
v_gene: TRBV5-8
abundance: .
j_gene: TRBJ2-5
d_gene: .

CDR3nt: TGTGCCAGCAGCTTAGCCTTACAAGGAGAGCAGTACTTC
CDR3aa: CASSLALQGEQYF
v_gene: TRBV11-3
abundance: .
j_gene: TRBJ2-7
d_gene: .

CDR3nt: TGCGCCAGCAGCCAAGGCGAACGGGACAGAACTTATGGCTACACCTTC
CDR3aa: CASSQGERDRTYGYTF
v_gene: TRBV4-3
abundance: .
j_gene: TRBJ1-2
d_gene: TRBD1

CDR3nt: TGTGCCAGCACCATCCGAGGGGACAGGGGATTGGAGCAGTACTTC
CDR3aa: CASTIRGDRGLEQYF
v_gene: TRBV6-1
abundance: .
j_gene: TRBJ2-7
d_gene: TRBD1

CDR3nt: TGTGCCAGCAGCTTAGGAGAACAGGGGTATGAGCAGTTCTTC
CDR3aa: CASSLGEQGYEQFF
v_gene: TRBV11-2
abundance: .
j_gene: TRBJ2-1
d_gene: TRBD1

CDR3nt: TGTGCCAGCAGTTTTTTTGCACCGAGCTCTGGAAACACCATATATTTT
CDR3aa: CASSFFAPSSGNTIYF
v_gene: TRBV28
abundance: .
j_gene: TRBJ1-3
d_gene: .

CDR3nt: TGTGCCAGCAGCCCGGGGACTAGCGGGGTCACAGATACGCAGTATTTT
CDR3aa: CASSPGTSGVTDTQYF
v_gene: TRBV7-3
abundance: few
j_gene: TRBJ2-3
d_gene: TRBD2

CDR3nt: TGTGCCAGCAGTTACTCGACAGGGGGCTACACCTTC
CDR3aa: CASSYSTGGYTF
v_gene: TRBV6-6
abundance: .
j_gene: TRBJ1-2
d_gene: TRBD1

CDR3nt: TGTGCCAGCAGTCTCCGGGGGGCCCTTAATGAAAAACTGTTTTTT
CDR3aa: CASSLRGALNEKLFF
v_gene: TRBV28
abundance: .
j_gene: TRBJ1-4
d_gene: .

CDR3nt: TGTGCCAGCAGCCCCTGGACAGGCTTGGGCACAGATACGCAGTATTTT
CDR3aa: CASSPWTGLGTDTQYF
v_gene: TRBV14
abundance: .
j_gene: TRBJ2-3
d_gene: TRBD1

CDR3nt: TGCGCCAGCAGCTTGCGGACTAGCGGGAGGTCGGCTAGCACAGATACGCAGTATTTT
CDR3aa: CASSLRTSGRSASTDTQYF
v_gene: TRBV5-1
abundance: once
j_gene: TRBJ2-3
d_gene: TRBD2

CDR3nt: TGTGCCAGTAATCCGGGACTAGCTAACACCGGGGAGCTGTTTTTT
CDR3aa: CASNPGLANTGELFF
v_gene: TRBV19
abundance: .
j_gene: TRBJ2-2
d_gene: TRBD2

CDR3nt: TGTGCCAGCAAGGGACAGGGGCTCGAAAAACTGTTTTTT
CDR3aa: CASKGQGLEKLFF
v_gene: TRBV7-8
abundance: .
j_gene: TRBJ1-4
d_gene: TRBD1

CDR3nt: TGTGCCAGCAGCTTGGGGCAACAGGGGTACGAGCAGTACTTC
CDR3aa: CASSLGQQGYEQYF
v_gene: TRBV5-5
abundance: .
j_gene: TRBJ2-7
d_gene: TRBD1

CDR3nt: TGCGCCAGCAGGTCGGTCGGTACTAGCGGCTACGAGCAGTACTTC
CDR3aa: CASRSVGTSGYEQYF
v_gene: TRBV10-1
abundance: .
j_gene: TRBJ2-7
d_gene: TRBD2

CDR3nt: TGTGCCAGCAGCTTGGATAGCGGGAGCACAGATACGCAGTATTTT
CDR3aa: CASSLDSGSTDTQYF
v_gene: TRBV5-4
abundance: .
j_gene: TRBJ2-3
d_gene: TRBD2

CDR3nt: TGTGCCAGCAGCAAAACAAGTCGGGCGGAGTCCTACGAGCAGTACTTC
CDR3aa: CASSKTSRAESYEQYF
v_gene: TRBV7-2
abundance: .
j_gene: TRBJ2-7
d_gene: .

CDR3nt: TGTGCCATAGGGGAGGACTATGGCTACACCTTC
CDR3aa: CAIGEDYGYTF
v_gene: TRBV10-3
abundance: .
j_gene: TRBJ1-2
d_gene: .

CDR3nt: TGCGCCAGCAGCTTAAACCCGGGACTGAGCTCCTACGAGCAGTACTTC
CDR3aa: CASSLNPGLSSYEQYF
v_gene: TRBV4-1
abundance: .
j_gene: TRBJ2-7
d_gene: .

CDR3nt: TGTGCCAGTAGCGCTACAGGGTCCTACGAGCAGTACTTC
CDR3aa: CASSATGSYEQYF
v_gene: TRBV19
abundance: few
j_gene: TRBJ2-7
d_gene: .

CDR3nt: TGCAGTGCTAGCCACCGGTATGAGCAGTTCTTC
CDR3aa: CSASHRYEQFF
v_gene: TRBV20-1
abundance: .
j_gene: TRBJ2-1
d_gene: .

CDR3nt: TGTGCCAGCACCCTAGCGGGAAAGGATGAGCAGTTCTTC
CDR3aa: CASTLAGKDEQFF
v_gene: TRBV7-9
abundance: .
j_gene: TRBJ2-1
d_gene: TRBD2